This T cell receptor beta chain emerged from a study of T cell repertoires in cytomegalovirus infection. Study-wide context: Matching HLA type and CMV infection were both indicated by public TCR beta signatures.

Each CDR3 protein gets one entry after TCRdb re-called the reads with MiXCR. The repertoire holds 110,000 to 150,000 distinct CDR3 sequences, with 25% to 35% as singletons. Notes on this clonotype: What it binds is unknown.

Whole-study results and caveats: In two of eight donors, the top clonotype was HLA-C-restricted CMV-specific.

The input for sequencing was CD8+ T cells from cultured PBMCs, taken from culture after CMV antigen stimulation. This TCR was sampled from a human donor in good health (CMV status not recorded). Some clones in this sample may be carry-over from other donors' samples.

In DNA form, the CDR3 reads TGTGCCAGCAGCTTTACAGGGGGCTCACGACAGAACACTGAAGCTTTCTTT. Translated: CASSFTGGSRQNTEAFF. The chain recombines TRBV7-3 with TRBJ1-1, with TRBD1 matching over 9 bases. Germline-derived CDR1 and CDR2 are SGHTA and FQGTGA. The V and J ends lost 3 bases and 1 base, in that order; junction bases with no gene match: 9. The CDR3 sequence is 17 residues long. Using reference TRBV7-3 and TRBJ1-1 for the parts outside the CDR3, the full variable domain is GAGVSQTPSNKVTEKGKYVELRCDPISGHTALYWYRQSLGQGPEFLIYFQGTGAADDSGLPNDRFFAVRPEGSVSTLKIQRTERGDSAVYLCASSFTGGSRQNTEAFFGQGTRLTVV.